These 5 T cell receptor beta chains were all obtained from the same sample, sequenced in a study of blood T cell repertoires in COVID-19. Produced via immunoSEQ multiplex PCR; TCRdb's table is partial and in-frame only. The table records approximately 270,000 clones, 75% to 90% of them present only once. The sample was peripheral blood. The receptors come from a man in his forties or fifties with acute or convalescent COVID-19.

This chain uses TRBV2 with TRBJ2-7; D is ambiguous. Trimming pared 6 bases from V and 5 bases from J, leaving 17 bases between. CDR1 and CDR2 from the germline V gene are SNHLY and FYNNEI. This CDR3 has 14 residues. CDR3 coding DNA: TGTGCCAGCAGCGCCCCTCCCTATAAGAACGAGCAGTACTTC. It specifies CASSAPPYKNEQYF.

The chain recombines TRBV19 with TRBJ1-2; unclear D gene. The germline V and J ends were trimmed by 3 bases and 1 base, with 9 bases remaining between them. The CDR3 has 14 amino acids. Per germline, CDR1 LNHDA and CDR2 SQIVND (reference sequence). DNA for the CDR3: TGTGCCAGTAGTATTGACAACTTTAACTATGGCTACACCTTC. This sequence encodes CASSIDNFNYGYTF. The full variable domain, in which reference TRBV19 and TRBJ1-2 provide the parts outside the CDR3, is DGGITQSPKYLFRKEGQNVTLSCEQNLNHDAMYWYRQDPGQGLRLIYYSQIVNDFQKGDIAEGYSVSREKKESFPLTVTSAQKNPTAFYLCASSIDNFNYGYTFGSGTRLTVV.

The rearrangement links TRBV5-1 to TRBJ2-1; 10 positions agree with TRBD1. Germline V gives CDR1 SGHRS, CDR2 YFSETQ. V lost 0 bases and J lost 4; bases outside the gene matches: 7. The CDR3 loop spans 17 amino acids. The CDR3 sequence: CASSLDRDRGLYNEQFF. The CDR3 bases are TGCGCCAGCAGCTTGGACCGGGACAGGGGACTATACAATGAGCAGTTCTTC.

This clone was seen more than once but under ten times. The genes are TRBV27 and TRBJ1-5; 8 nucleotides align to TRBD1. This CDR3 comprises 13 residues. Germline V gene lookup returns CDR1 MNHEY and CDR2 SMNVEV (reference sequence). Unmatched junction bases numbered 6, after V lost 7 bases and J lost 7 bases. The CDR3 coding sequence is TGTGCCAGCAAAGGACAGGGAACCCAGCCCCAGCATTTT. Translating gives CASKGQGTQPQHF.

The rearrangement uses TRBV18 and TRBJ1-6; possible D gene TRBD1, 6 bases. The V gene lost 2 bases and the J gene lost 6 bases, with 14 bases spanning the gap. The germline V gene encodes CDR1 KGHSH and CDR2 LQKENI. CDR3 length equals 16 residues. For the CDR3, the DNA is TGTGCCAGCTCACCAGGACAGAGTACTATTAATTCACCCCTCCACTTT. Its translation is CASSPGQSTINSPLHF.